A single sample gave rise to the 15 T cell receptor beta chains below, sequenced in a study of blood T cells in healthy people across ages. Sample-barcoded 5' priming and a J-beta primer mix drove a second PCR of roughly 6 to 12 cycles. Each CDR3 protein gets one entry after TCRdb re-called the 5' RACE reads with MiXCR. The sample has around 2 million distinct CDR3 sequences; roughly 43% are singletons. Material for sequencing was blood. Receptor source: a human donor in good health.

On this clonotype itself: Without the conserved terminal phenylalanine or tryptophan, this CDR3 likely stems from a read error. The chain uses TRBV9 and TRBJ2-5; 13 nucleotides agree with TRBD2. Gene TRBJ2-7 matches the end of the DNA better, so the J call may be wrong. The CDR3 contains 14 residues. Germline V gene lookup returns CDR1 SGDLS and CDR2 YYNGEE. The CDR3 bases are TGTGCCAGCAGCGGGACTAGCGGGGGATACGAGCAGTACTGC. Translated, it gives CASSGTSGGYEQYC.

For the CDR3, the DNA is TGTGCCACCAGTGACCTGACCCGCTCCTACAATGAGCAGTACTTC. This translates into CATSDLTRSYNEQYF. This chain joins TRBV24-1 and TRBJ2-4; no firm D call. Trimming removed 4 bases from V and 13 bases from J, with 22 bases in between. CDR1 is KGHDR and CDR2 is SFDVKD in the germline V gene. The CDR3 consists of 15 residues.

This clonotype was seen a few times. This chain uses TRBV20-1 with TRBJ1-2, with D possibly being TRBD1 (5 bases). Germline V gene sequence: CDR1 DFQATT, CDR2 SNEGSKA (reference sequence). The germline V and J ends were trimmed by 0 bases and 3 bases, with 20 bases remaining between them. The length of the CDR3 is 17 residues. The CDR3 sequence is CSARDRLGTGADYGYTF. Written as DNA, the CDR3 is TGCAGTGCTAGAGATCGGCTAGGGACGGGCGCAGACTATGGCTACACCTTC.

The genes are TRBV4-3 and TRBJ1-2, with 7 bases fitting TRBD1. Trimming removed 0 bases from V and 1 base from J; junction bases left unmatched: 8. The germline gives CDR1 LGHNA, CDR2 YSLEER. CDR3 size: 17 residues. This CDR3 reads CASSQDMDRRYNYGYTF. The DNA for the CDR3 is TGCGCCAGCAGCCAAGATATGGACAGGAGATATAACTATGGCTACACCTTC.

Only one count was recorded for this clonotype. The V call is TRBV15, the J call TRBJ2-5; D gene ambiguous. The DNA matches TRBJ2-7 better at its end, which makes the J call doubtful. This CDR3 spans 15 amino acids. Per germline, CDR1 LNHNV and CDR2 YYDKDF (reference sequence). In DNA, the CDR3 is TGTGCCACCAGCAGAGATCTAAAGGGTTTCGACGAGCAGTACTTC. Its protein product is CATSRDLKGFDEQYF.

CDR3 DNA: TGTGCCATCAGTGCCGCGACAGGAGGAAGCGGCTACACCTTC. Encoded protein: CAISAATGGSGYTF. The gene calls are TRBV10-3 and TRBJ1-2; a possible D gene is TRBD1 (6 bases). From germline, CDR1 is ENHRY and CDR2 SYGVKD. This CDR3 contains 14 residues. V was trimmed by 4 bases and J by 8 bases, leaving 17 bases between them.

The chain carries TRBV29-1 and TRBJ2-4; no clear D gene. The J call may be mistaken, given a closer DNA end match to TRBJ2-5. Looked up from germline, CDR1 is SQVTM and CDR2 is ANQGSEA. This CDR3 comprises 14 residues. The CDR3 nucleotides are TGCAGCGTTGGGGTGGACGGACGTATGGGGACCCAGTACTTC. Its translation: CSVGVDGRMGTQYF.

This chain connects TRBV20-1 to TRBJ2-1, with TRBD2 identical over 7 bases. The germline gives CDR1 DFQATT, CDR2 SNEGSKA (reference sequence). Trimming took 3 bases from V and 5 from J; bases not matched to a gene: 10. The CDR3 runs to 15 residues. The CDR3 loop reads CSARGFRGVNNEQFF. CDR3 in DNA: TGCAGTGCTAGGGGGTTTCGGGGGGTGAACAATGAGCAGTTCTTC.

The chain is built from TRBV9 and TRBJ1-2, with D maybe TRBD1 (5 bases). In germline, CDR1 is SGDLS, CDR2 YYNGEE. There are 15 residues in the CDR3. V lost 0 bases and J lost 4, with 13 bases in between. CDR3 sequence reads: CASSVDLGTPYGYTF. DNA of the CDR3: TGTGCCAGCAGCGTAGACTTGGGGACCCCCTATGGCTACACCTTC. The complete variable domain, with remaining parts taken from reference TRBV9 and TRBJ1-2, reads DSGVTQTPKHLITATGQRVTLRCSPRSGDLSVYWYQQSLDQGLQFLIQYYNGEERAKGNILERFSAQQFPDLHSELNLSSLELGDSALYFCASSVDLGTPYGYTFGSGTRLTVV.

In the case of this clonotype: One junction end disagrees with the germline gene, perhaps due to a read error. The rearrangement joins TRBV15 to TRBJ1-6; 8 bases are shared with TRBD1. The CDR3 is 14 amino acids. Per the germline V gene, CDR1 is LNHNV and CDR2 is YYDKDF (reference sequence). CDR3 in DNA: TGTGCCACCACCCTCGACAGGGGTAATCCACCCCTCCACTTT. Translated, it gives CATTLDRGNPPLHF.

This chain links TRBV4-1 with TRBJ1-1; TRBD1 might be the D (5 bases). In germline, CDR1 is MGHRA, CDR2 YSYEKL. Between the trimmed V and J ends, which lost 2 bases and 6 bases, there was a span of 19 bases. The CDR3 length is 16 residues. In DNA, the CDR3 is TGCGCCAGCAGCCAAATCGGGGGTCTCCTAGACCCTGAAGCTTTCTTT. It specifies CASSQIGGLLDPEAFF.

J is TRBJ1-1 and V is TRBV6-6; 7 bases map to TRBD1. J gave up 7 bases and V 5 bases, and 7 bases lay outside the gene matches. The CDR3 has 13 residues. Germline loops: CDR1 MNHNY, CDR2 SVGAGI (reference sequence). CDR3 protein: CASSGGTAIEAFF. CDR3 DNA: TGTGCCAGCAGTGGCGGGACAGCAATTGAAGCTTTCTTT.

The chain has TRBV4-3 and TRBJ1-2; D not resolved. Germline CDR1 LGHNA, CDR2 YSLEER. The CDR3 spans 14 residues. V was cut by 0 bases and J by 8 bases, with 13 bases left in between. The CDR3, as DNA: TGCGCCAGCAGCCAAGATTTGGACCCCGGAGGCTACACCTTC. This sequence encodes CASSQDLDPGGYTF.

The rearrangement joins TRBV7-2 to TRBJ2-7; a possible D gene is TRBD1 (6 bases). Deletions cut 1 base from V and 4 bases from J, with 14 bases between. CDR3 length: 15 amino acids. Germline-derived CDR1 and CDR2 are SGHTA and FQGNSA. CDR3: CASSLGAAGVYEQYF. CDR3 in DNA: TGTGCCAGCAGCTTAGGAGCGGCAGGGGTGTACGAGCAGTACTTC.

This clonotype was picked up a small number of times. An end of the junction does not agree with germline; a read error may underlie this. The chain joins TRBV20-1 to TRBJ2-6, with D possibly being TRBD1 (6 bases). In germline, CDR1 is DFQATT, CDR2 SNEGSKA (reference sequence). The length of the CDR3 is 14 residues. CDR3 nucleotides: TGCAGTGCTAGTGTGGGGGCTGGGGTCAACGTCCTGACTTTC. Translated, it gives CSASVGAGVNVLTF.